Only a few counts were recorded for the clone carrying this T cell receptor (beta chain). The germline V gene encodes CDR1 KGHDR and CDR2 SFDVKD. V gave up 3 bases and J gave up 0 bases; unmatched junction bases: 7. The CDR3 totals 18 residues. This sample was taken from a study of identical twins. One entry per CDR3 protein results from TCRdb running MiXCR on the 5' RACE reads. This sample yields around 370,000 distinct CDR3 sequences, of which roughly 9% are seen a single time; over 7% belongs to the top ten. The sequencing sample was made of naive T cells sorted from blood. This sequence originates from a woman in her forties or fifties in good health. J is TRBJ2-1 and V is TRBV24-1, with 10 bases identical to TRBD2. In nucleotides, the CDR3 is TGTGCCACCAGTGATCCCGGGACTAGCGCGAGCTCCTACAATGAGCAGTTCTTC. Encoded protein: CATSDPGTSASSYNEQFF.